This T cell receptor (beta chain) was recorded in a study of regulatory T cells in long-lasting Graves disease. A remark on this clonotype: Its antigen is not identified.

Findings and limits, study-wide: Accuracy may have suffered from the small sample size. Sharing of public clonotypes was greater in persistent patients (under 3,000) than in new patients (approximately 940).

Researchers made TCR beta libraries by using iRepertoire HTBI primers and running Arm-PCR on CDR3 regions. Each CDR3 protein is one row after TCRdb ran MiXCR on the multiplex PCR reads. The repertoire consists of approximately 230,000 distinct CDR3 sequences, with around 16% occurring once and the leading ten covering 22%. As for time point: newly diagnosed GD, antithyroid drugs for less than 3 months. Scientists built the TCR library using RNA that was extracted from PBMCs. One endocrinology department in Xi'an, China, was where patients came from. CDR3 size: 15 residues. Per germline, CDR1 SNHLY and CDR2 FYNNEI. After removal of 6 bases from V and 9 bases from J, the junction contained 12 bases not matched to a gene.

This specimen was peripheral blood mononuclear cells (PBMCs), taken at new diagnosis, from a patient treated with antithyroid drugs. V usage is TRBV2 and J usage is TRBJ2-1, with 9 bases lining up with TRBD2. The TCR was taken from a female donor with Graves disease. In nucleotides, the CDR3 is TGTGCCAGCAGCTCCTCTCTAGCGGGAAGGAGTGAGCAGTTCTTC. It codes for CASSSSLAGRSEQFF.